This is a list of T cell receptor beta chains from one sample in a study of Ad26.COV2.S vaccination and SARS-CoV-2 variants. Data came from immunoSEQ multiplex PCR; TCRdb stores just in-frame clones and leaves some out. Among over 130,000 clones, approximately 90% were seen once, and the ten largest hold 5%. Sample: peripheral blood, taken after recovery from COVID-19. The receptor set was obtained from a human donor who had recovered from COVID-19. Each CDR3 is given with its conserved first and last residue. Fields, in order: J gene, clone size, V gene, D gene, CDR3 protein, CDR3 DNA. The D gene is left open where the match is weak. Size tells how often a clone was seen (once, few, many) or the class of an expanded clone, and some rows leave it out.

J gene: TRBJ2-1
clone size: NA
V gene: TRBV11-2
D gene: NA
CDR3 protein: CASSSPGHLYNEQFF
CDR3 DNA: TGTGCCAGCAGCTCCCCCGGACACCTCTACAATGAGCAGTTCTTC

J gene: TRBJ2-3
clone size: NA
V gene: TRBV2
D gene: NA
CDR3 protein: CASPKADTQYF
CDR3 DNA: TGTGCCAGCCCCAAGGCAGATACGCAGTATTTT

J gene: TRBJ1-5
clone size: few
V gene: TRBV19
D gene: TRBD1
CDR3 protein: CASSGDRGYQPQHF
CDR3 DNA: TGTGCCAGTAGTGGGGACAGGGGTTATCAGCCCCAGCATTTT

J gene: TRBJ2-1
clone size: NA
V gene: TRBV12-3/TRBV12-4
D gene: NA
CDR3 protein: CASSLRNEQFF
CDR3 DNA: TGTGCCAGCAGTTTAAGAAATGAGCAGTTCTTC

J gene: TRBJ2-5
clone size: NA
V gene: TRBV5-1
D gene: NA
CDR3 protein: CASSLGQGPETQYF
CDR3 DNA: TGCGCCAGCAGCTTGGGTCAGGGTCCGGAGACCCAGTACTTC

J gene: TRBJ1-4
clone size: NA
V gene: TRBV28
D gene: NA
CDR3 protein: CASSLRNEKLFF
CDR3 DNA: TGTGCCAGCAGCTTAAGGAATGAAAAACTGTTTTTT

J gene: TRBJ1-5
clone size: NA
V gene: TRBV21-1
D gene: NA
CDR3 protein: CASSKAGRASNQPQHF
CDR3 DNA: TGTGCCAGCAGCAAGGCAGGGAGGGCTAGCAATCAGCCCCAGCATTTT

J gene: TRBJ2-1
clone size: once
V gene: TRBV6-5
D gene: TRBD1
CDR3 protein: CASSYDRVYNEQFF
CDR3 DNA: TGTGCCAGCAGTTACGACAGGGTCTACAATGAGCAGTTCTTC

J gene: TRBJ2-7
clone size: once
V gene: TRBV7-2
D gene: TRBD2
CDR3 protein: CASSPPPERGFGEQYF
CDR3 DNA: TGTGCCAGCAGCCCTCCTCCCGAGCGGGGGTTCGGAGAGCAGTACTTC

J gene: TRBJ2-3
clone size: few
V gene: TRBV2
D gene: NA
CDR3 protein: CASSDLSDTQYF
CDR3 DNA: TGTGCCAGCAGTGACCTGTCGGATACGCAGTATTTT

J gene: TRBJ1-4
clone size: NA
V gene: TRBV7-9
D gene: NA
CDR3 protein: CASSLTGFGREKLFF
CDR3 DNA: TGTGCCAGCAGCTTAACGGGGTTCGGACGTGAAAAACTGTTTTTT

J gene: TRBJ2-3
clone size: few
V gene: TRBV4-1
D gene: TRBD2
CDR3 protein: CASSQTVLGGGSADTQYF
CDR3 DNA: TGCGCCAGCAGCCAAACTGTCCTCGGGGGGGGGAGCGCAGATACGCAGTATTTT

J gene: TRBJ1-6
clone size: NA
V gene: TRBV18
D gene: NA
CDR3 protein: CASSPEGRVNSPLHF
CDR3 DNA: TGTGCCAGCTCACCGGAGGGGCGAGTAAATTCACCCCTCCACTTT